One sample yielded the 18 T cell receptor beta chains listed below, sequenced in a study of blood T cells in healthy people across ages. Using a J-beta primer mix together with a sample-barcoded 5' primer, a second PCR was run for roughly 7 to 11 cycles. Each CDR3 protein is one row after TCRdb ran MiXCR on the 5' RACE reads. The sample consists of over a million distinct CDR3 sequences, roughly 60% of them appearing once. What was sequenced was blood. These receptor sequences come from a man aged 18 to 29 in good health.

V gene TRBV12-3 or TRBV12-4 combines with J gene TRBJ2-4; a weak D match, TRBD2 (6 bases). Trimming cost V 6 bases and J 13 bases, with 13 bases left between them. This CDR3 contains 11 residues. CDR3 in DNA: TGTGCCAGCAGACGAGGGGAGGAGCAGTACTTC. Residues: CASRRGEEQYF.

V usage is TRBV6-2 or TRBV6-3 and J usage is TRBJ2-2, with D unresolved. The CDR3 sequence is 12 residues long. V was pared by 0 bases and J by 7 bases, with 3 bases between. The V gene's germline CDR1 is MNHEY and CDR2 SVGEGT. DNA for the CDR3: TGTGCCAGCAGTTACTCTGGCGGGGAGCTGTTTTTT. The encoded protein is CASSYSGGELFF.

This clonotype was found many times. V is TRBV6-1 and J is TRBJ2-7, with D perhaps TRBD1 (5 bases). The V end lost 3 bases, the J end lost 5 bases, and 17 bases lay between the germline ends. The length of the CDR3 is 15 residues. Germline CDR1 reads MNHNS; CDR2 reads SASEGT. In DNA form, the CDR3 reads TGTGCCAGCAGTGAGAAACAGGATGGTGTGGACGAGCAGTACTTC. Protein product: CASSEKQDGVDEQYF.

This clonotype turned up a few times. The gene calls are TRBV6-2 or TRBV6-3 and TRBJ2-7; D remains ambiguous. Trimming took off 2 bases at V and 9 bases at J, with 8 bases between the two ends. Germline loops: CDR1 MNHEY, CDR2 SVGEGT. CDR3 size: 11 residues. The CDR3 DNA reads TGTGCCAGCAGTTACGGGGATTTGCAGTACTTC. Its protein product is CASSYGDLQYF.

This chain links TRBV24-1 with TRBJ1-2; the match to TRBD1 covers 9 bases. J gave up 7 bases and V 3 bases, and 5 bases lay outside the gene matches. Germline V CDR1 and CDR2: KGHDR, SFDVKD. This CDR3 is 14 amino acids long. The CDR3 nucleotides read TGTGCCACCAGTGATCCCACAGGGGGCGGTGGCTACACCTTC. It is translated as CATSDPTGGGGYTF.

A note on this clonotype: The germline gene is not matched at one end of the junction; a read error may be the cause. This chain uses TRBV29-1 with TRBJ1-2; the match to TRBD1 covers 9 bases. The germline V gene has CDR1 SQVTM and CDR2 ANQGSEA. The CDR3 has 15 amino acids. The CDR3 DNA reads TGCAGCGTCGAAGACGGGACAGGGAAAGGCTATGGCTACACCTTC. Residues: CSVEDGTGKGYGYTF.

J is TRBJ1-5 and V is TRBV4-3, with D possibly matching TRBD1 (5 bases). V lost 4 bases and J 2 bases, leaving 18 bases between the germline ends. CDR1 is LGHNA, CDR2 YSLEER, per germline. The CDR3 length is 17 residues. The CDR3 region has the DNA TGCGCCAGCAGCCTTGATGGTCCAGGGCAGGGCAATCAGCCCCAGCATTTT. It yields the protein CASSLDGPGQGNQPQHF.

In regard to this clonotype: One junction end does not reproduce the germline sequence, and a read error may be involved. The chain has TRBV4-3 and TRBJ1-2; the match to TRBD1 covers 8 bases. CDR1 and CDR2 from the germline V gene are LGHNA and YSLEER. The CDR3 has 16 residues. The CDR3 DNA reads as TGCGCCAGCAGCCAAGCCCAGGGGGCACCTAACCATGGCTACACCTTC. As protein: CASSQAQGAPNHGYTF.

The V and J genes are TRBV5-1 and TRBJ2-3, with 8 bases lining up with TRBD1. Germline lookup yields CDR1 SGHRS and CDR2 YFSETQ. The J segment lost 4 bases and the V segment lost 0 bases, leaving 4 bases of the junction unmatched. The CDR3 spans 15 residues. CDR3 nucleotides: TGCGCCAGCAGCTTGGATTTACAGGGGGCAGATACGCAGTATTTT. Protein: CASSLDLQGADTQYF.

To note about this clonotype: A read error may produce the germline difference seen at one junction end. The DNA of the CDR3 is TGTGCCAGCAGCGAACGACAGGGAATAGAGACCCGGTACTTC. This translates into CASSERQGIETRYF. The chain combines TRBV6-2 or TRBV6-3 with TRBJ2-5; 7 nucleotides agree with TRBD1. This CDR3 has 14 amino acids. CDR1 is MNHEY and CDR2 is SVGEGT in the germline V gene.

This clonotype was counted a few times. The chain's CDR3 is CSVVPAEAGKNIQYF. The CDR3 bases are TGCAGCGTAGTACCAGCGGAGGCCGGCAAAAACATTCAGTACTTC. This sequence joins TRBV29-1 and TRBJ2-4, with D perhaps matching TRBD2 (5 bases). The CDR3 is 15 residues long. CDR1 is SQVTM, CDR2 ANQGSEA, per germline. Between the trimmed V and J ends, which lost 6 bases and 3 bases, there was a span of 18 bases.

CDR3 bases: TGTGCCAGCAGGACGGACAGGAGCTCCTACAATGAGCAGTTCTTC. Translated, it gives CASRTDRSSYNEQFF. The rearrangement links TRBV5-5 to TRBJ2-1, with 7 positions matching TRBD1. There are 15 residues in the CDR3. The ends lost 5 bases at V and 0 bases at J; junction bases unmatched: 5. CDR1 SGHKS and CDR2 YYEKEE come from the germline V gene (reference sequence).

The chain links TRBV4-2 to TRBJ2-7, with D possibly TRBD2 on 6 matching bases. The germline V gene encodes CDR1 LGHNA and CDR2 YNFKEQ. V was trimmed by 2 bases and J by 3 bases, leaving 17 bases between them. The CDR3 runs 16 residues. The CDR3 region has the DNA TGTGCCAGCAGCCAACTTGCTCGGGGGTTTCACTACGAGCAGTACTTC. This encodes CASSQLARGFHYEQYF.

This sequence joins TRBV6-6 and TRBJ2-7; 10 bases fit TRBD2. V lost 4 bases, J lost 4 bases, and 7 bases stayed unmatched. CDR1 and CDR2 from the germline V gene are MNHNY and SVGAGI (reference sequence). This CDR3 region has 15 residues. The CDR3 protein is CASSSGTSDLYEQYF. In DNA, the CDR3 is TGTGCCAGCAGTTCAGGGACTAGCGACCTTTACGAGCAGTACTTC.

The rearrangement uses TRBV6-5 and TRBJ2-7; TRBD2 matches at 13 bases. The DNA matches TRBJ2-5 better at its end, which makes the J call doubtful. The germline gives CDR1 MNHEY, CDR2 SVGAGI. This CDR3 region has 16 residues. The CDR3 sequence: CASRSTSGRPSETQYF. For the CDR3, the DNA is TGTGCCAGCAGGTCGACTAGCGGGAGGCCCTCGGAGACCCAGTACTTC.

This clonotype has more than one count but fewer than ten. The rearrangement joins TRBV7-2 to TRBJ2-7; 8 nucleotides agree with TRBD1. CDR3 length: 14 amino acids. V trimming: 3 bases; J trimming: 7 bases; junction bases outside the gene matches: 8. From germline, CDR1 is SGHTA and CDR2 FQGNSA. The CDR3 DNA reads TGTGCCAGCAGCTTGGTCGGGACAGGAGGAGAGCAGTACTTC. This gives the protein CASSLVGTGGEQYF.

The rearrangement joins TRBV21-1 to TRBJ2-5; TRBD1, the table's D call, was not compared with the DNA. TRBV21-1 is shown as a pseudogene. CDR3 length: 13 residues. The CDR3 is CASSKWGMETQYF. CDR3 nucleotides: TGTGCCAGCAGCAAATGGGGGATGGAGACCCAGTACTTC.

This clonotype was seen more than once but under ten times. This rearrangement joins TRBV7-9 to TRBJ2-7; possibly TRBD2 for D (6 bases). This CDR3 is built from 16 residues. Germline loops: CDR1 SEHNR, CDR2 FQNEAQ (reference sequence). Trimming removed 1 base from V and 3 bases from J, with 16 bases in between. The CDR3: CASSLVRGGGGYEQYF. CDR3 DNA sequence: TGTGCCAGCAGCTTAGTTCGGGGAGGCGGAGGCTACGAGCAGTACTTC.